This passage covers 23 T cell receptor beta chains from one sample sequenced in a study of CD8+CD57+ T cells in acquired aplastic anemia. The study profiled TCR beta VDJ and CDR3 using genomic DNA as template. One entry per CDR3 protein, called by TCRdb with MiXCR from the reads. The table records tens of thousands of distinct CDR3 sequences, approximately 57% of them present only once. Patients selected for sequencing had displayed CD8+CD57+ cell expansion by flow cytometry. Source material: sorted CD4+, CD8+, or CD8+CD57+ T cells (not recorded which) from PBMCs. The receptors here all came from a human donor with aplastic anemia.

In regard to this clonotype: One junction end disagrees with the germline gene, perhaps due to a read error. The rearrangement uses TRBV2 and TRBJ2-7; 7 nucleotides match TRBD1. Germline V CDR1 and CDR2: SNHLY, FYNNEI. The CDR3 is 14 amino acids. The CDR3 sequence is CASSTDRANSPLHF. CDR3 in DNA: TGTGCCAGCAGTACCGACAGGGCTAATTCACCCCTCCACTTC.

The rearrangement joins TRBV10-1 to TRBJ2-6; no definite D call. This CDR3 has 14 residues. The germline V gene has CDR1 WNHNN and CDR2 SYGVQD (reference sequence). V dropped 1 base and J dropped 4 bases, with 5 bases sitting between them. In DNA, the CDR3 is TGCGCCAGCAGTGAGTATCGGGGGGCCAACGTCCTGACTTTC. Translating it yields CASSEYRGANVLTF.

This clonotype was counted ten times or more. This sequence joins TRBV5-8 and TRBJ1-1, with D possibly TRBD1 on 5 matching bases. Germline-derived CDR1 and CDR2 are SGHTS and YDEGEE. V lost 2 bases and J 6 bases, leaving 14 bases between the germline ends. CDR3 size: 14 residues. CDR3: CASSFLGGAAEAFF. The CDR3 coding sequence is TGTGCCAGCAGCTTCCTTGGAGGGGCAGCTGAAGCTTTCTTT.

The table lists this clonotype with many counts. The gene calls are TRBV13 and TRBJ1-2; D gene uncertain. CDR3 length: 11 residues. CDR1 and CDR2 (germline): PRHDT, FYEKMQ (reference sequence). Trimming took 0 bases from V and 8 from J, leaving 4 bases between them. The CDR3 sequence: CASSLGLGYTF. CDR3 DNA: TGTGCCAGCAGCTTAGGCCTGGGCTACACCTTC.

This clonotype has a handful of counts. J is TRBJ2-5 and V is TRBV15; no clear D gene. Trimming pared 1 base from V and 2 bases from J, leaving 8 bases between. This CDR3 spans 14 amino acids. Germline V CDR1 and CDR2: LNHNV, YYDKDF (reference sequence). CDR3 amino acids: CATSRASQQETQYF. CDR3 DNA sequence: TGTGCCACCAGCAGAGCTAGTCAGCAAGAGACCCAGTACTTC.

V is TRBV25-1 and J is TRBJ2-3, with no clear D. V was pared by 6 bases and J by 3 bases, with 10 bases between. The CDR3 extends over 13 amino acids. The germline V gene encodes CDR1 MGHDK and CDR2 SYGVNS. CDR3 sequence reads: CASSQDLTDTQYF. The CDR3 DNA is TGTGCCAGCAGCCAAGACCTTACAGATACGCAGTATTTT.

V is TRBV2 and J is TRBJ2-7; D is possibly TRBD2 (6 bases). Germline values: CDR1 SNHLY, CDR2 FYNNEI. There are 15 residues in the CDR3. Trimming stripped 4 bases from V and 0 bases from J, with 13 bases between. CDR3 protein: CASSGGGAGSYEQYF. The CDR3 DNA reads as TGTGCCAGCAGTGGTGGCGGGGCGGGCTCCTACGAGCAGTACTTC.

This chain connects TRBV7-9 to TRBJ2-4; TRBD1 or TRBD2 may be the D gene (5 bases each). The CDR3 spans 13 residues. Germline V gives CDR1 SEHNR, CDR2 FQNEAQ (reference sequence). The germline V and J ends were trimmed by 1 base and 13 bases, with 14 bases remaining between them. The CDR3 nucleotides read TGTGCCAGCAGCTTAGAAGAGGGGTTTGAGCAGTACTTC. Translating it yields CASSLEEGFEQYF.

This clonotype was found many times. V is TRBV7-2 and J is TRBJ2-7, with D unresolved. V lost 0 bases and J 0 bases, leaving 12 bases between the germline ends. CDR3 length equals 16 residues. Germline CDR1 SGHTA, CDR2 FQGNSA. CDR3 amino acids: CASSLAAAPRSYEQYF. The CDR3 region has the DNA TGTGCCAGCAGCTTAGCGGCAGCCCCCCGCTCCTACGAGCAGTACTTC.

Many counts were recorded for this clonotype. The chain joins TRBV19 to TRBJ2-7; D remains ambiguous. V was trimmed by 1 base and J by 3 bases, leaving 10 bases between them. Germline assignment: CDR1 LNHDA and CDR2 SQIVND (reference sequence). The CDR3 is 14 residues long. The CDR3, as DNA: TGTGCCAGTAGTATAGGCGCAGAAATCTACGAGCAGTACTTC. This translates into CASSIGAEIYEQYF.

The table lists this clonotype with many counts. The chain uses TRBV9 and TRBJ2-7; D is unclear. Germline CDR1 SGDLS, CDR2 YYNGEE. The CDR3 has 14 amino acids. The V gene lost 0 bases and the J gene lost 0 bases, with 7 bases spanning the gap. DNA for the CDR3: TGTGCCAGCAGCGTAGGCTGGAGCTCCTACGAGCAGTACTTC. It encodes CASSVGWSSYEQYF.

The chain has TRBV2 and TRBJ2-7; 7 bases are shared with TRBD2. Unmatched junction bases numbered 7, after V lost 4 bases and J lost 1 base. Looked up from germline, CDR1 is SNHLY and CDR2 is FYNNEI. This CDR3 is built from 15 residues. The CDR3 here is CASSVDREVSYEQYF. CDR3 in DNA: TGTGCCAGCAGTGTCGATCGGGAGGTTTCCTACGAGCAGTACTTC.

This clonotype has only one observation. V usage is TRBV25-1 and J usage is TRBJ1-2, with TRBD1 identical over 10 bases. The CDR3 has 13 residues. The ends lost 6 bases at V and 8 bases at J; junction bases unmatched: 6. Per germline, CDR1 MGHDK and CDR2 SYGVNS. The CDR3: CASSDRGRDGYTF. In nucleotides, the CDR3 is TGTGCCAGCAGCGACAGGGGGCGCGACGGCTACACCTTC.

This clonotype has a count of ten or more. The chain is built from TRBV5-6 and TRBJ1-2; the D is unclear. The germline V gene has CDR1 SGHDT and CDR2 YYEEEE. Trimming took 1 base from V and 4 from J, leaving 14 bases between them. The CDR3 extends over 15 amino acids. The CDR3 DNA reads as TGTGCCAGCAGCTTGACCAGGCACTCTTCCTATGGCTACACCTTC. Amino acid sequence: CASSLTRHSSYGYTF.

This clonotype occurred a few times. The V gene is TRBV4-1, the J gene TRBJ2-7; tentative D call: TRBD1 (7 bases). Germline V CDR1 and CDR2: MGHRA, YSYEKL. With 1 base removed from V and 9 bases from J, the gap between germline ends came to 25 bases. CDR3 length: 17 residues. In DNA, the CDR3 is TGCGCCAGCAGCCAAGCCGAAATTCCGCCGACAGGGACTGGGCAGTACTTC. Amino acid sequence: CASSQAEIPPTGTGQYF.

The chain joins TRBV7-3 to TRBJ2-1; TRBD2 is a possible D gene (5 bases). The CDR3 extends over 13 amino acids. Germline lookup yields CDR1 SGHTA and CDR2 FQGTGA. With 4 bases removed from V and 4 bases from J, the gap between germline ends came to 8 bases. The CDR3 loop is CASSSGSYNEQFF. CDR3 bases: TGTGCCAGCAGCTCGGGGTCGTACAATGAGCAGTTCTTC.

The chain joins TRBV11-3 to TRBJ2-1, with a tentative D call TRBD2 (6 bases). The CDR3 consists of 13 residues. CDR1 and CDR2 (germline): SGHNT, YENEEA. V lost 7 bases to trimming and J lost 15 bases, with 22 bases between them. The CDR3 DNA sequence: TGTGCCAGCACCGCCCCACCCGGGACTTCGCTGTTCTTC. Residues: CASTAPPGTSLFF.

This clonotype has a single count. V is TRBV20-1 and J is TRBJ1-1; 7 positions agree with TRBD1. Germline V CDR1 and CDR2: DFQATT, SNEGSKA (reference sequence). CDR3 length: 14 amino acids. V lost 1 base and J lost 2; bases outside the gene matches: 4. The CDR3 reads CSARVPGGNTEAFF. CDR3 coding DNA: TGCAGTGCTAGAGTACCAGGGGGTAACACTGAAGCTTTCTTT.

J is TRBJ1-1 and V is TRBV2; 7 bases align to TRBD1. CDR1 and CDR2 from the germline V gene are SNHLY and FYNNEI. This CDR3 contains 15 residues. Trimming removed 2 bases from V and 4 bases from J; junction bases left unmatched: 7. The CDR3 DNA sequence: TGTGCCAGCAGTGAACGTTCGGCAGGGGGCACTGAAGCTTTCTTT. Translation gives CASSERSAGGTEAFF. Filled out from reference TRBV2 and TRBJ1-1, the complete variable domain reads EPEVTQTPSHQVTQMGQEVILRCVPISNHLYFYWYRQILGQKVEFLVSFYNNEISEKSEIFDDQFSVERPDGSNFTLKIRSTKLEDSAMYFCASSERSAGGTEAFFGQGTRLTVV.

This clonotype has ten or more counts. The chain links TRBV10-1 to TRBJ2-7, with D perhaps TRBD1 (6 bases). This CDR3 contains 15 residues. Germline CDR1 is WNHNN and CDR2 is SYGVQD (reference sequence). V was clipped by 0 bases and J by 9 bases, with 18 bases between them. Here the CDR3 DNA reads TGCGCCAGCAGTGAGTCGGGGACAAGCTTAAGTGGGCAGTACTTC. Translating it yields CASSESGTSLSGQYF.

The chain carries TRBV20-1 and TRBJ2-5, with unresolved D. The length of the CDR3 is 12 residues. Trimming took off 6 bases at V and 5 bases at J, with 13 bases between the two ends. CDR1 DFQATT and CDR2 SNEGSKA come from the germline V gene (reference sequence). CDR3 sequence: CSAGQRWETQYF. CDR3 bases: TGCAGTGCAGGGCAACGGTGGGAGACCCAGTACTTC.

This clonotype was detected only a few times. The V gene is TRBV7-6, the J gene TRBJ2-1; D is unclear. The CDR3 runs to 13 residues. Germline loops: CDR1 SGHVS, CDR2 FNYEAQ. V was trimmed by 5 bases and J by 0 bases, leaving 5 bases between them. CDR3 loop: CASSLSSYNEQFF. The DNA for the CDR3 is TGTGCCAGCAGCCTTAGCTCCTACAATGAGCAGTTCTTC. Complete variable domain (other parts from reference TRBV7-6 and TRBJ2-1): GAGVSQSPRYKVTKRGQDVALRCDPISGHVSLYWYRQALGQGPEFLTYFNYEAQQDKSGLPNDRFSAERPEGSISTLTIQRTEQRDSAMYRCASSLSSYNEQFFGPGTRLTVL.

V is TRBV7-3 and J is TRBJ2-7; TRBD1 agrees at 8 bases. Germline loops: CDR1 SGHTA, CDR2 FQGTGA. J lost 5 bases, V lost 9 bases, and 6 bases had no gene match. The CDR3 spans 12 residues. The CDR3 loop reads CASSLTGDEQYF. The DNA for the CDR3 is TGTGCCAGTAGTCTGACAGGGGACGAGCAGTACTTC.